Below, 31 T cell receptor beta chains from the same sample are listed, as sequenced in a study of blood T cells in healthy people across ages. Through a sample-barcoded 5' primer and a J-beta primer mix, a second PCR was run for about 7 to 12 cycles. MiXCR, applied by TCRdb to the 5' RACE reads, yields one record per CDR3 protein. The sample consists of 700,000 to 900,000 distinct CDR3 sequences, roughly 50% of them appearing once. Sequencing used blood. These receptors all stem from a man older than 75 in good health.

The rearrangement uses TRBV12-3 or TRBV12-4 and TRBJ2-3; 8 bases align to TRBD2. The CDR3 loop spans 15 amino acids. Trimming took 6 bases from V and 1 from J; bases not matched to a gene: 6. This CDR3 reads CASRPSGGRTDTQYF. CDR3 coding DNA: TGTGCCAGCAGACCGAGCGGGGGACGCACAGATACGCAGTATTTT.

The CDR3 DNA sequence: TGCAGTGCTACCCGGACTAGCGGGAGCTACGAGCAGTACTTC. This codes for CSATRTSGSYEQYF. This chain connects TRBV20-1 to TRBJ2-4, with TRBD2 matching 13 bases. The DNA end lines up better with TRBJ2-7; the J call may be wrong. Germline V lookup: CDR1 DFQATT, CDR2 SNEGSKA (reference sequence). The CDR3 totals 14 residues.

DNA of the CDR3: TGTGCCAGCAGCACTTTCCGGGACAGGGAGGACAATGAGCAGTACTTC. Protein product: CASSTFRDREDNEQYF. V gene TRBV21-1 combines with J gene TRBJ2-4; the table assigns TRBD1, which was not confirmed against the DNA. TRBV21-1 is a pseudogene locus. The CDR3 has 16 residues.

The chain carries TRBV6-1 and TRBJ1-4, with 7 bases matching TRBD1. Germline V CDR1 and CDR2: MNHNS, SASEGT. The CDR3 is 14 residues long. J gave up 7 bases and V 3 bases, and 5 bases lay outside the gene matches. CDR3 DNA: TGTGCCAGCAGTGAGCAGGGGGTTGGTGAAAAACTGTTTTTT. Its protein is CASSEQGVGEKLFF.

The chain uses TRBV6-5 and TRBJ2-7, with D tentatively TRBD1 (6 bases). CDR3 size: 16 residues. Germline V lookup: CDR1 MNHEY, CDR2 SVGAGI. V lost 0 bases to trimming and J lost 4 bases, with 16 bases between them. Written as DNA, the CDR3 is TGTGCCAGCAGTTACTCGATGCGACCGGACAGATACGAGCAGTACTTC. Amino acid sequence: CASSYSMRPDRYEQYF.

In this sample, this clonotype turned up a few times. CDR3 residues: CSARDFYRGQETQYF. CDR3 bases: TGCAGTGCTAGAGATTTTTACAGGGGACAAGAGACCCAGTACTTC. The V call is TRBV20-1, the J call TRBJ2-5; 7 bases agree with TRBD1. The CDR3 has 15 amino acids. The V gene end was trimmed by 0 bases and the J gene end by 2 bases; junction bases not matched to a gene: 6. Germline CDR1 DFQATT, CDR2 SNEGSKA (reference sequence).

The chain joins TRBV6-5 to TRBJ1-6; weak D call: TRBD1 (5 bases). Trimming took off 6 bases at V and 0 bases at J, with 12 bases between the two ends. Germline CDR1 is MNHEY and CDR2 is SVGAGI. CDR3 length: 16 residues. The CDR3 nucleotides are TGTGCCAGCAGGTCCCGGGGCCCCTCCTATAATTCACCCCTCCACTTT. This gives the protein CASRSRGPSYNSPLHF.

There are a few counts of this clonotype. Here the CDR3 reads CSARRTSGSPYEQYF. The CDR3 DNA reads TGCAGTGCTAGAAGGACTAGCGGGAGTCCCTACGAGCAGTACTTC. The gene calls are TRBV20-1 and TRBJ2-7; 13 nucleotides agree with TRBD2. CDR3 length equals 15 residues. Germline V lookup: CDR1 DFQATT, CDR2 SNEGSKA (reference sequence). V gave up 2 bases and J gave up 2 bases; unmatched junction bases: 3.

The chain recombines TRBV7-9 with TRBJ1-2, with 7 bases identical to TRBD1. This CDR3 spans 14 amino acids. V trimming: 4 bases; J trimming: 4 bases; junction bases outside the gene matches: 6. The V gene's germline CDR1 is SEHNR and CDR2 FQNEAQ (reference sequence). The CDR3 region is CASSSSKGAYGYTF. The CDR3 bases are TGTGCCAGCAGCTCGTCAAAGGGGGCCTATGGCTACACCTTC.

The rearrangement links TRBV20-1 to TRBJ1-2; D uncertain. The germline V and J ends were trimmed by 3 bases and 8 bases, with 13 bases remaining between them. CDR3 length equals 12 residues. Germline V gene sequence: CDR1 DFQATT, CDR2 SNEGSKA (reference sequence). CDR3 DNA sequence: TGCAGTGCTAGTAAGGGTGCGGGCGGCTACACCTTC. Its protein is CSASKGAGGYTF.

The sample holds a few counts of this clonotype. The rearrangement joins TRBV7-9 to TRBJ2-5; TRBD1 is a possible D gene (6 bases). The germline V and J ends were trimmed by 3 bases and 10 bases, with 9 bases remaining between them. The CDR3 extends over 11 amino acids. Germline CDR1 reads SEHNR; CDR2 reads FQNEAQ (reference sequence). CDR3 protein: CASSFQGSQYF. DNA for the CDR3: TGTGCCAGCAGCTTCCAGGGGAGCCAGTACTTC.

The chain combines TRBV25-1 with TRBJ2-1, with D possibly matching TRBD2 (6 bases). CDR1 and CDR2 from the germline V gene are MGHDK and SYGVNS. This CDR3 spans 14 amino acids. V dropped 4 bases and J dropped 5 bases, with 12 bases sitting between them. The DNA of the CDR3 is TGTGCCAGCAGTGGCAACGCGGGAAACAATGAGCAGTTCTTC. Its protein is CASSGNAGNNEQFF.

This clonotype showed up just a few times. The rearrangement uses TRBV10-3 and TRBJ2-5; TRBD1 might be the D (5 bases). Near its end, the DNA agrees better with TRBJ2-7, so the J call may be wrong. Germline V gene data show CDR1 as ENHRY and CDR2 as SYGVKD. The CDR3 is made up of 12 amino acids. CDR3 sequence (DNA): TGTGCCATCAGGGGGCTGTGGTACGAGCAGTACTTC. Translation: CAIRGLWYEQYF.

The chain's CDR3 is CAIRDRDRGSSYNEQFF. In DNA form, the CDR3 reads TGTGCCATCAGGGACCGGGACAGGGGTAGCTCCTACAATGAGCAGTTCTTC. The chain uses TRBV10-3 and TRBJ2-1; TRBD1 agrees at 10 bases. V dropped 6 bases and J dropped 0; count of bases not matched to a gene: 8. Germline values: CDR1 ENHRY, CDR2 SYGVKD. The CDR3 runs to 17 residues.

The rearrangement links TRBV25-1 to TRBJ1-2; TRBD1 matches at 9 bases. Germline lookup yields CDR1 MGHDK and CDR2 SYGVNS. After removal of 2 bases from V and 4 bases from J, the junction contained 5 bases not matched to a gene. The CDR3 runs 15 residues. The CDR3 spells CASSETGGGGYGYTF. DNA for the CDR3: TGTGCCAGCAGTGAAACAGGGGGCGGGGGCTATGGCTACACCTTC.

The CDR3 region is CASSHEGLGNQPQHF. The CDR3 region has the DNA TGTGCCAGCAGCCACGAGGGGCTCGGGAATCAGCCCCAGCATTTT. The chain recombines TRBV6-6 with TRBJ1-5; tentative D call: TRBD1 (5 bases). The CDR3 length is 15 residues. The germline V and J ends were trimmed by 6 bases and 4 bases, with 16 bases remaining between them. Germline V CDR1 and CDR2: MNHNY, SVGAGI (reference sequence).

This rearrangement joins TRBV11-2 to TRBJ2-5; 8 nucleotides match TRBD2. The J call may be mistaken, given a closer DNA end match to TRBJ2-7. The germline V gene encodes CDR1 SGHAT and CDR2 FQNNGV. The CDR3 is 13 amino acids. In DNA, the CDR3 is TGTGCCAGCAGCTGGGAGGCGGGGGGCGAGCAGTACTTC. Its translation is CASSWEAGGEQYF.

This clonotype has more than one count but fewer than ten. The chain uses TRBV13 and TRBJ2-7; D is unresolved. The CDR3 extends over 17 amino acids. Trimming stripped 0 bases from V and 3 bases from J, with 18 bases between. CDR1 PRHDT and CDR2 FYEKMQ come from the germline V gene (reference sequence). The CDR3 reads CASSLGPSAETGYEQYF. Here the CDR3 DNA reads TGTGCCAGCAGCTTAGGCCCGTCGGCCGAAACGGGCTACGAGCAGTACTTC.

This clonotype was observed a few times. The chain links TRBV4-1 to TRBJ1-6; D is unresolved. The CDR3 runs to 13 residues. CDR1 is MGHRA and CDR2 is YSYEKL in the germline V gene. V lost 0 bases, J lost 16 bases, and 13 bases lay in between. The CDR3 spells CASSQDIATGLHF. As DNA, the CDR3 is TGCGCCAGCAGCCAAGATATAGCTACGGGACTCCACTTT.

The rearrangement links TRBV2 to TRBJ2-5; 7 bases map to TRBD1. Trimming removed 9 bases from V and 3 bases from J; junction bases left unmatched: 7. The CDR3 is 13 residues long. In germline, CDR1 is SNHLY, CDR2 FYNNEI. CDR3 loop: CASLRDREETQYF. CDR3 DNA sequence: TGTGCCAGTTTGAGGGACAGAGAAGAGACCCAGTACTTC.

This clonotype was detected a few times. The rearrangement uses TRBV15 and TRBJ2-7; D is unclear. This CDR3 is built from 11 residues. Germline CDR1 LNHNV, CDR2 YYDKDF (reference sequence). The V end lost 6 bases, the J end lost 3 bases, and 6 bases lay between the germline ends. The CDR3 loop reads CATSFGYEQYF. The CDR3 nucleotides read TGTGCCACCAGTTTCGGCTACGAGCAGTACTTC.

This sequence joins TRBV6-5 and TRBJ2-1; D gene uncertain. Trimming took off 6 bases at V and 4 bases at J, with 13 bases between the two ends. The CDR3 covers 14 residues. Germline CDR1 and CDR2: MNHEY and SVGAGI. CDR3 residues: CASSHKRLYNEQFF. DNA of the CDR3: TGTGCCAGCAGCCACAAGAGACTGTACAATGAGCAGTTCTTC.

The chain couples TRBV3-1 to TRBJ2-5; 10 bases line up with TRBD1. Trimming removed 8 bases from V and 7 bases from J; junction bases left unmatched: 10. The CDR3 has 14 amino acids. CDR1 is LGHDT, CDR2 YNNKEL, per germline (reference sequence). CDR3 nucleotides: TGTGCCAGCTCCATAAAGACAGGGGGCGCGACCCAGTACTTC. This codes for CASSIKTGGATQYF.

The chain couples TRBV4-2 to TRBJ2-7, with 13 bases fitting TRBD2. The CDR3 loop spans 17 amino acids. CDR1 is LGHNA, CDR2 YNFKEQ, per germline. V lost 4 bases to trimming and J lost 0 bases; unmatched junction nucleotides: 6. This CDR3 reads CASSRGLAGAISYEQYF. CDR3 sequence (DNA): TGTGCCAGCAGCCGCGGACTAGCGGGGGCCATCTCCTACGAGCAGTACTTC.

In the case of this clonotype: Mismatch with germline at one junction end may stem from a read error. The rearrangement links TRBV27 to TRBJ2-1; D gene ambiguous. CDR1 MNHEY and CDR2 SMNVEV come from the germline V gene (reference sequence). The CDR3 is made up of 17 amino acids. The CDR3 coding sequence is TGTGCCAGCAGTTTGAAGCACTGGGCAGGTTCTGGGAATGAGCAGTTATTC. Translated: CASSLKHWAGSGNEQLF.

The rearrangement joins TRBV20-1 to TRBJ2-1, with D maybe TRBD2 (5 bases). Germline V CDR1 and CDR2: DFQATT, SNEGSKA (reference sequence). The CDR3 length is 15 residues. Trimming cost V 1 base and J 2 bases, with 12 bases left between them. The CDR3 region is CSARGQAVAYNEQFF. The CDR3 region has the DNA TGCAGTGCTAGAGGCCAAGCGGTAGCCTACAATGAGCAGTTCTTC.

CDR3 sequence reads: CAISDQNIQYF. The CDR3 DNA sequence: TGTGCCATCAGTGACCAAAACATTCAGTACTTC. V is TRBV10-3 and J is TRBJ2-4; no definite D call. The CDR3 length is 11 residues. The germline gives CDR1 ENHRY, CDR2 SYGVKD. Trimming shortened V by 3 bases and J by 5 bases, and 2 bases separated the two germline ends.

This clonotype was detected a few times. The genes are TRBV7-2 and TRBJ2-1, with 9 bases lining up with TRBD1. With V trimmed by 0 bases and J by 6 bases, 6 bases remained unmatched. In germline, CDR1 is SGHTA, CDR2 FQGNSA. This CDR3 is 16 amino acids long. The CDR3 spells CASSLAGTGPGNEQFF. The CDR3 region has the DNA TGTGCCAGCAGCTTAGCGGGGACAGGGCCCGGCAATGAGCAGTTCTTC.

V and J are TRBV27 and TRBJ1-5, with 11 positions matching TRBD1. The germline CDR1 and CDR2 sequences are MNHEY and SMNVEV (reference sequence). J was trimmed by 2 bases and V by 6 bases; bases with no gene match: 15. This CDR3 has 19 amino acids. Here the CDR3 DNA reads TGTGCCAGCAGCCTGATGGGACAGGGGGTAAGCACGGGCAATCAGCCCCAGCATTTT. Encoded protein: CASSLMGQGVSTGNQPQHF.

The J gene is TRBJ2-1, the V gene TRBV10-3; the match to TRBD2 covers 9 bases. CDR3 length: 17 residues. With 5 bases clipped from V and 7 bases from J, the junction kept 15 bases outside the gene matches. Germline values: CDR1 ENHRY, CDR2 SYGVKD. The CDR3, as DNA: TGTGCCATCAGTCCTTCGAGATCTAGCGGGATTTTGAATGAGCAGTTCTTC. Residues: CAISPSRSSGILNEQFF.

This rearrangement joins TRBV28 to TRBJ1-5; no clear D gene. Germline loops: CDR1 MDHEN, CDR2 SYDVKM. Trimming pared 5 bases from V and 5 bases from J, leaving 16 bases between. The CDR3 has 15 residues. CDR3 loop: CASSPRSGTHQPQHF. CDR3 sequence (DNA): TGTGCCAGCAGTCCCCGCTCGGGCACCCATCAGCCCCAGCATTTT.